These 8 T cell receptor beta chains were all obtained from the same sample, sequenced in a study of T cells in Graves' hyperthyroidism and ophthalmopathy. Amplified regions were TCR beta CDR3 sequences from RNA transcripts. Using the HTBI primer set, a first-round RT-PCR was run on the TCR CDR3. TCRdb re-called the multiplex PCR reads with MiXCR, one entry per CDR3 protein. The data contain hundreds of thousands of distinct CDR3 sequences, approximately 14% of them singletons. Sequencing was done on a sample of blood. The receptors derive from a woman aged 18-29 years with Graves' hyperthyroidism.

The chain has TRBV6-1 and TRBJ2-1; 8 bases align to TRBD2. Germline V lookup: CDR1 MNHNS, CDR2 SASEGT. V lost 7 bases and J lost 2; bases outside the gene matches: 10. CDR3 length equals 16 residues. CDR3 coding DNA: TGTGCCAGCACCGCGGCTATTAGCGGGACCTACAATGAGCAGTTCTTC. Translation gives CASTAAISGTYNEQFF.

This clonotype was recorded at least ten times. The V gene is TRBV9, the J gene TRBJ2-3; D perhaps matches TRBD1 (6 bases). The CDR3 consists of 16 residues. Trimming removed 4 bases at V and 2 bases at J, with 17 bases between. Germline values: CDR1 SGDLS, CDR2 YYNGEE. The CDR3 region has the DNA TGTGCCAGCAGCCCCGGACAGCGACTATCCACAGATACGCAGTATTTT. This translates into CASSPGQRLSTDTQYF. The full variable domain, its missing parts supplied by reference TRBV9 and TRBJ2-3, is DSGVTQTPKHLITATGQRVTLRCSPRSGDLSVYWYQQSLDQGLQFLIQYYNGEERAKGNILERFSAQQFPDLHSELNLSSLELGDSALYFCASSPGQRLSTDTQYFGPGTRLTVL.

The chain is built from TRBV6-7 and TRBJ1-6; 7 nucleotides align to TRBD1. TRBV6-7 is treated as an ORF (open reading frame) with a function not yet certain. Trimming removed 2 bases from V and 5 bases from J; junction bases left unmatched: 6. The CDR3 has 16 amino acids. The CDR3: CASSYPGTENNSPLHF. CDR3 in DNA: TGTGCCAGCAGTTACCCTGGGACAGAGAATAATTCACCCCTCCACTTT.

The sample holds many counts of this clonotype. The CDR3 sequence: CASSEGPNTGELFF. CDR3 nucleotide sequence: TGCGCCAGCAGTGAAGGGCCCAACACCGGGGAGCTGTTTTTT. The chain is built from TRBV5-1 and TRBJ2-2; D gene uncertain. V was clipped by 5 bases and J by 2 bases, with 10 bases between them. The CDR3 runs 14 residues. CDR1 is SGHRS, CDR2 YFSETQ, per germline.

This clonotype was recorded many times. J is TRBJ2-2 and V is TRBV6-1; possible D gene TRBD2, 5 bases. V was clipped by 8 bases and J by 7 bases, with 14 bases between them. Germline V gene sequence: CDR1 MNHNS, CDR2 SASEGT. The CDR3 is 13 amino acids. Here the CDR3 reads CASRWASIGELFF. Written as DNA, the CDR3 is TGTGCCAGCCGATGGGCTAGCATCGGGGAGCTGTTTTTT.

Many counts were recorded for this clonotype. The gene calls are TRBV7-3 and TRBJ2-1; the D gene could be TRBD1 or TRBD2 (6 bases each). Trimming removed 2 bases at V and 1 base at J, with 12 bases between. The CDR3 extends over 16 amino acids. The V gene's germline CDR1 is SGHTA and CDR2 FQGTGA. The CDR3 DNA reads TGTGCCAGCAGCTTAGGAGGGGGGATTTCCTACAATGAGCAGTTCTTC. Translated: CASSLGGGISYNEQFF.

The sample holds many counts of this clonotype. The V call is TRBV28, the J call TRBJ2-7; TRBD1 or TRBD2 may be the D gene (5 bases each). V shed 3 bases and J shed 0 bases, with 12 bases lying between them. The CDR3 totals 15 residues. The germline gives CDR1 MDHEN, CDR2 SYDVKM. The CDR3 bases are TGTGCCAGCAGTTTTCTGAGGGGAAGCTCCTACGAGCAGTACTTC. Translation: CASSFLRGSSYEQYF. The full variable domain, in which reference TRBV28 and TRBJ2-7 provide the parts outside the CDR3, is DVKVTQSSRYLVKRTGEKVFLECVQDMDHENMFWYRQDPGLGLRLIYFSYDVKMKEKGDIPEGYSVSREKKERFSLILESASTNQTSMYLCASSFLRGSSYEQYFGPGTRLTVT.

This clonotype appeared many times. This chain joins TRBV18 and TRBJ2-1; TRBD1 matches at 9 bases. The CDR3 loop spans 16 amino acids. Germline values: CDR1 KGHSH, CDR2 LQKENI. Germline trimming cut 2 bases from V and 5 bases from J; bases unmatched to any gene: 7. The CDR3 loop is CASSPLRQGDDNEQFF. The CDR3 region has the DNA TGTGCCAGCTCACCATTAAGACAGGGGGACGACAATGAGCAGTTCTTC. Full variable domain (rest looked up from reference TRBV18 and TRBJ2-1): NAGVMQNPRHLVRRRGQEARLRCSPMKGHSHVYWYRQLPEEGLKFMVYLQKENIIDESGMPKERFSAEFPKEGPSILRIQQVVRGDSAAYFCASSPLRQGDDNEQFFGPGTRLTVL.